This T cell receptor beta chain was captured by sequencing in a study of technical replicates of blood from a handful of donors. The data were produced by immunoSEQ multiplex PCR, yet TCRdb's version contains in-frame clones alone and is incomplete. The sample shows under 85,000 clones, 95% to 98% of them seen only once. Looked up from germline, CDR1 is SQVTM and CDR2 is ANQGSEA. V shed 2 bases and J shed 4 bases, with 17 bases lying between them. The CDR3 runs to 15 residues. The chain joins TRBV29-1 to TRBJ1-1, with D perhaps TRBD1 (6 bases). Sequencing was carried out using T cells isolated from PBMCs. The sequence was obtained from a human donor in good health. The CDR3 region has the DNA TGCAGCGTTGAAACTAGGGACATAGACGGCACTGAAGCTTTCTTT. As protein: CSVETRDIDGTEAFF.